The 30 T cell receptor beta chains below come from one sample, sequenced in a study of blood T cells in healthy people across ages. Through a sample-barcoded 5' primer and a J-beta primer mix, a second PCR was run for roughly 6 to 12 cycles. Each CDR3 protein gets one entry after TCRdb re-called the 5' RACE reads with MiXCR. The data show about 750,000 distinct CDR3 sequences, around half seen once. Sequenced: blood. All receptors come from a man aged 80 or over in good health.

With regard to this clonotype: A clone one base away is much larger, so this may be a read error. The J gene is TRBJ1-1, the V gene TRBV5-1; a weak D match, TRBD1 (5 bases). CDR3 size: 16 residues. The V gene lost 1 base and the J gene lost 5 bases, with 18 bases spanning the gap. CDR1 SGHRS and CDR2 YFSETQ come from the germline V gene. The CDR3 nucleotides are TGCGCCAGCAGCTTGAGGAGGGGCCCCGGCACTACTGAAGCTTTCTTT. Its protein is CASSLRRGPGTTEAFF.

Of note for this clonotype: Possible read error: a much larger clone is one base away. The gene calls are TRBV10-3 and TRBJ2-5; unclear D gene. This CDR3 is built from 11 residues. The germline V gene encodes CDR1 ENHRY and CDR2 SYGVKD. The CDR3 here is CAVSESETQYF. The CDR3, as DNA: TGTGCCGTCAGTGAGTCGGAGACCCAGTACTTC.

The chain is built from TRBV12-3 or TRBV12-4 and TRBJ1-2, with 8 bases aligning to TRBD1. The CDR3 sequence is 14 residues long. The V gene end was trimmed by 11 bases and the J gene end by 4 bases; junction bases not matched to a gene: 12. For the CDR3, the DNA is TGTGCCGGCACCCAGGACAGGGCCTCCTATGGCTACACCTTC. This sequence encodes CAGTQDRASYGYTF.

The table lists this clonotype with a few counts. The gene calls are TRBV3-1 and TRBJ1-2; D may be TRBD1 (6 bases). Trimming shortened V by 1 base and J by 7 bases, and 16 bases separated the two germline ends. Germline loops: CDR1 LGHDT, CDR2 YNNKEL (reference sequence). This CDR3 spans 15 amino acids. The CDR3 DNA is TGTGCCAGCAGCCAAGCGGGGGACATCAGCGGTGGCTACACCTTC. Its translation: CASSQAGDISGGYTF.

This clonotype was counted between two and nine times. The chain links TRBV6-5 to TRBJ1-4; the D gene is possibly TRBD1 (6 bases). This CDR3 has 15 residues. The germline CDR1 and CDR2 sequences are MNHEY and SVGAGI. The V end lost 6 bases, the J end lost 8 bases, and 19 bases lay between the germline ends. CDR3 coding DNA: TGTGCCAGCAGCCCCGACAGGCGCCGGGGGGAAAAACTGTTTTTT. Translation: CASSPDRRRGEKLFF.

J is TRBJ2-5 and V is TRBV11-2; 8 positions agree with TRBD1. The CDR3 covers 16 residues. The V segment lost 1 base and the J segment 11 bases; nucleotides outside the gene matches: 15. In germline, CDR1 is SGHAT, CDR2 FQNNGV. The CDR3 loop reads CASSLGTGPPTTEQYF. DNA of the CDR3: TGTGCCAGCAGCTTAGGGACAGGGCCACCCACTACGGAGCAGTACTTC.

This clonotype was counted at least ten times. V is TRBV7-2 and J is TRBJ2-5, with 8 bases aligning to TRBD2. This CDR3 is built from 15 residues. J lost 4 bases, V lost 3 bases, and 7 bases had no gene match. Germline V lookup: CDR1 SGHTA, CDR2 FQGNSA. Here the CDR3 DNA reads TGTGCCAGCAGCTTCCCCGGGACTAGTATAGAGACCCAGTACTTC. It codes for CASSFPGTSIETQYF.

This clonotype occurred once. Being one base from a much bigger clone, this may be a read error. The V gene is TRBV7-2, the J gene TRBJ2-4; D is possibly TRBD2 (6 bases). With the DNA end fitting TRBJ2-7 better, the J assignment may be wrong. The CDR3 is made up of 14 amino acids. Germline CDR1 reads SGHTA; CDR2 reads FQGNSA. This CDR3 is CASSAQSGLYEQYF. As DNA, the CDR3 is TGTGCCAGCAGCGCCCAGAGCGGGCTCTACGAGCAGTACTTC.

V is TRBV7-9 and J is TRBJ2-7; TRBD2 matches at 10 bases. Germline-derived CDR1 and CDR2 are SEHNR and FQNEAQ (reference sequence). Trimming at V came to 5 bases and at J to 5 bases, leaving 18 bases not matched to a gene. The CDR3 spans 18 residues. The CDR3 protein is CASSLPLAGEWNLHEQYF. The CDR3 nucleotides read TGTGCCAGCAGCCTACCTCTAGCGGGAGAATGGAATCTCCACGAGCAGTACTTC.

The V gene is TRBV7-9, the J gene TRBJ2-3, with D possibly being TRBD1 (6 bases). V lost 6 bases to trimming and J lost 4 bases, with 14 bases between them. CDR3 size: 14 residues. Per germline, CDR1 SEHNR and CDR2 FQNEAQ (reference sequence). CDR3 sequence reads: CASRAQGGADTQYF. As DNA, the CDR3 is TGTGCCAGCAGGGCACAGGGTGGGGCAGATACGCAGTATTTT.

The chain carries TRBV24-1 and TRBJ2-5; D ambiguous. The germline V gene has CDR1 KGHDR and CDR2 SFDVKD. V lost 0 bases, J lost 11 bases, and 15 bases lay in between. The CDR3 contains 14 residues. As DNA, the CDR3 is TGTGCCACCAGTGATTTGGCGGCCTCCGGAGAGCAGTACTTC. Amino acids: CATSDLAASGEQYF.

The chain recombines TRBV7-2 with TRBJ2-7, with D hard to call. CDR3 length: 15 residues. V gave up 5 bases and J gave up 4 bases, with 18 bases separating them. Per the germline V gene, CDR1 is SGHTA and CDR2 is FQGNSA. The CDR3 sequence is CASSPRPGPSYEQYF. The CDR3 coding sequence is TGTGCCAGCAGCCCCAGGCCCGGGCCGAGTTACGAGCAGTACTTC.

V usage is TRBV6-2 or TRBV6-3 and J usage is TRBJ1-1; a possible D gene is TRBD1 (5 bases). V lost 3 bases to trimming and J lost 9 bases, with 14 bases between them. Looked up from germline, CDR1 is MNHEY and CDR2 is SVGEGT. The CDR3 sequence is 13 residues long. CDR3 sequence reads: CASSYLGPGKAFF. Written as DNA, the CDR3 is TGTGCCAGCAGTTATTTGGGGCCTGGGAAAGCTTTCTTT.

The J gene is TRBJ2-5, the V gene TRBV20-1, with 9 bases aligning to TRBD2. Per germline, CDR1 DFQATT and CDR2 SNEGSKA (reference sequence). The CDR3 totals 15 residues. The V segment lost 3 bases and the J segment 11 bases; nucleotides outside the gene matches: 16. CDR3 protein: CSASLAGAGVNEQYF. In DNA form, the CDR3 reads TGCAGTGCTAGTTTAGCGGGAGCCGGGGTCAATGAGCAGTACTTC.

DNA for the CDR3: TGTGCCAGCAGCCGGGGTCGAGGGGCTGGCTACAATGAGCAGTTCTTC. It codes for CASSRGRGAGYNEQFF. The V gene is TRBV3-1, the J gene TRBJ2-1; the D gene could be TRBD1 or TRBD2 (5 bases each). This CDR3 is built from 16 residues. V was trimmed by 4 bases and J by 3 bases, leaving 16 bases between them. Germline assignment: CDR1 LGHDT and CDR2 YNNKEL (reference sequence).

This clonotype has a handful of counts. The chain joins TRBV7-2 to TRBJ2-5; TRBD1 is a possible D gene (5 bases). Trimming left V 0 bases short and J 1 base short, with 12 bases between. This CDR3 is built from 16 residues. Germline assignment: CDR1 SGHTA and CDR2 FQGNSA. The CDR3: CASSLAGAFTQETQYF. The CDR3 DNA reads TGTGCCAGCAGCTTAGCTGGGGCGTTCACCCAAGAGACCCAGTACTTC. The variable domain in full, completed from reference TRBV7-2 and TRBJ2-5, reads GAGVSQSPSNKVTEKGKDVELRCDPISGHTALYWYRQSLGQGLEFLIYFQGNSAPDKSGLPSDRFSAERTGGSVSTLTIQRTQQEDSAVYLCASSLAGAFTQETQYFGPGTRLLVL.

This sequence joins TRBV6-1 and TRBJ2-3; TRBD2 matches 12 bases. The V gene end was trimmed by 6 bases and the J gene end by 4 bases; junction bases not matched to a gene: 5. Germline V gene sequence: CDR1 MNHNS, CDR2 SASEGT. This CDR3 region has 15 residues. CDR3 coding DNA: TGTGCCAGCAGGGGACTAGCGGGTGAAGCAGATACGCAGTATTTT. This encodes CASRGLAGEADTQYF.

The chain carries TRBV24-1 and TRBJ2-3; TRBD1 aligns across 7 bases. J lost 2 bases, V lost 9 bases, and 4 bases had no gene match. The CDR3 covers 13 residues. Germline-derived CDR1 and CDR2 are KGHDR and SFDVKD. The DNA for the CDR3 is TGTGCCACCGGGACAGAAGTCACAGATACGCAGTATTTT. This gives the protein CATGTEVTDTQYF.

The chain uses TRBV4-2 and TRBJ1-2; no clear D gene. Germline V CDR1 and CDR2: LGHNA, YNFKEQ. The CDR3 is made up of 15 amino acids. V shed 0 bases and J shed 3 bases, with 11 bases lying between them. CDR3: CASSQDEGNYYGYTF. The CDR3 coding sequence is TGTGCCAGCAGCCAAGATGAAGGGAATTACTATGGCTACACCTTC.

Comments on this clonotype: Mismatch with germline at one junction end may stem from a read error. In DNA form, the CDR3 reads TGTGCCAGCAGCTTAGGTGACTCAGGAAACACTCAGTACTTC. It encodes CASSLGDSGNTQYF. This chain links TRBV13 with TRBJ2-4, with unresolved D. The V gene's germline CDR1 is PRHDT and CDR2 FYEKMQ (reference sequence). The CDR3 is 14 amino acids.

In DNA form, the CDR3 reads TGTGCCAGCAGCCACCCCCGCCAGGGCAACAATGAGCAGTTCTTC. Its translation: CASSHPRQGNNEQFF. V gene TRBV3-1 combines with J gene TRBJ2-1, with D possibly matching TRBD1 (5 bases). The germline V and J ends were trimmed by 3 bases and 5 bases, with 14 bases remaining between them. Germline V CDR1 and CDR2: LGHDT, YNNKEL (reference sequence). The CDR3 covers 15 residues.

The chain employs TRBV2 and TRBJ2-1; D unclear. The V end lost 1 base, the J end lost 0 bases, and 13 bases lay between the germline ends. The CDR3 extends over 17 amino acids. CDR1 is SNHLY, CDR2 FYNNEI, per germline. This chain's CDR3 is CASSEEPPGSSYNEQFF. The CDR3 DNA reads TGTGCCAGCAGTGAAGAGCCGCCCGGCAGCTCCTACAATGAGCAGTTCTTC.

The V gene is TRBV20-1, the J gene TRBJ2-1; weak D call: TRBD1 (6 bases). This CDR3 region has 16 residues. Trimming removed 3 bases from V and 6 bases from J, with 21 bases in between. Germline CDR1 is DFQATT and CDR2 is SNEGSKA (reference sequence). This chain's CDR3 is CSASSPGTGSRNEQFF. CDR3 sequence (DNA): TGCAGTGCTAGTTCCCCCGGTACAGGGAGTCGCAATGAGCAGTTCTTC.

V and J are TRBV28 and TRBJ2-3; the match to TRBD2 covers 14 bases. The germline V gene encodes CDR1 MDHEN and CDR2 SYDVKM. J lost 1 base, V lost 4 bases, and 7 bases had no gene match. This CDR3 has 18 residues. The CDR3 loop is CASSSRTSGRWGTDTQYF. CDR3 nucleotides: TGTGCCAGCAGTTCCCGGACTAGCGGGAGGTGGGGCACAGATACGCAGTATTTT.

This clonotype was recorded at least ten times. The chain couples TRBV29-1 to TRBJ1-2; D uncertain. The CDR3 is 10 amino acids. Germline-derived CDR1 and CDR2 are SQVTM and ANQGSEA. Trimming shortened V by 3 bases and J by 4 bases, and 3 bases separated the two germline ends. CDR3 residues: CSVDLYGYTF. The DNA of the CDR3 is TGCAGCGTTGACCTCTATGGCTACACCTTC.

The chain joins TRBV5-1 to TRBJ1-5, with 7 positions matching TRBD1. The CDR3 contains 14 residues. Germline V gene lookup returns CDR1 SGHRS and CDR2 YFSETQ. V lost 4 bases to trimming and J lost 5 bases; unmatched junction nucleotides: 6. In nucleotides, the CDR3 is TGCGCCAGCAGCGTGGGTCAGGGGGATCAGCCCCAGCATTTT. Encoded protein: CASSVGQGDQPQHF.

The chain uses TRBV11-2 and TRBJ2-1, with D possibly TRBD2 on 5 matching bases. Germline V CDR1 and CDR2: SGHAT, FQNNGV. Deletions cut 11 bases from V and 7 bases from J, with 21 bases between. The CDR3 loop spans 14 amino acids. The CDR3 bases are TGTGCCGGCATCAATCCGGGGTATTTAAATGAGCAGTTCTTC. Residues: CAGINPGYLNEQFF.

This clonotype was counted a few times. The chain couples TRBV10-3 to TRBJ2-3; D is possibly TRBD1 or TRBD2 (5 bases each). The germline V and J ends were trimmed by 10 bases and 14 bases, with 28 bases remaining between them. CDR3 length: 14 amino acids. CDR1 and CDR2 (germline): ENHRY, SYGVKD. CDR3 residues: CANNRDPSPRYAYF. CDR3 DNA: TGTGCCAACAATCGGGACCCGAGCCCCAGATACGCGTATTTT.

In its sample, this clonotype was seen a few times. This sequence joins TRBV5-1 and TRBJ2-7; 14 bases agree with TRBD2. Matching the DNA end better, TRBJ2-4 makes the J call doubtful. The germline gives CDR1 SGHRS, CDR2 YFSETQ. This CDR3 comprises 16 residues. CDR3 loop: CASSLGTSGSKNIQYF. DNA of the CDR3: TGCGCCAGCAGCCTCGGGACTAGCGGGAGCAAAAACATTCAGTACTTC.

V is TRBV27 and J is TRBJ2-7; D might be TRBD2 (6 bases). V shed 10 bases and J shed 5 bases, with 18 bases lying between them. Germline loops: CDR1 MNHEY, CDR2 SMNVEV (reference sequence). This CDR3 contains 13 residues. The CDR3 DNA follows: TGTGCCACAGGGAGGACAAGGGACCACGAGCAGTACTTC. It is translated as CATGRTRDHEQYF.